This T cell receptor beta chain is drawn from a study of response to subunit inactivated influenza vaccine. V was shortened by 3 bases and J by 7 bases, with 14 bases between the two germline ends. CDR3 length equals 14 residues. Per the germline V gene, CDR1 is SGHDT and CDR2 is YYEEEE. TCRdb re-called the RT-PCR reads with MiXCR, one entry per CDR3 protein. The table shows about 570,000 distinct CDR3 sequences, with approximately 10% occurring only once. The sample also formed part of further work on T cells expressing NK-cell markers. Turning to that study: What made the TCR beta cDNA was 5'RACE template switching with UMIs. HCMV seropositivity characterized seven of the eight sequenced donors, and seronegativity one.

The input for sequencing was PBMCs from blood, taken on the day of vaccination. The TCR sequence derives from a man aged 45 to 65 who received an inactivated influenza vaccine. This sequence joins TRBV5-6 and TRBJ2-4; the D gene is possibly TRBD1 (6 bases). The CDR3 coding sequence is TGTGCCAGCAGCTCCGCAGGGACAAGTAACATTCAGTACTTC. This sequence encodes CASSSAGTSNIQYF.